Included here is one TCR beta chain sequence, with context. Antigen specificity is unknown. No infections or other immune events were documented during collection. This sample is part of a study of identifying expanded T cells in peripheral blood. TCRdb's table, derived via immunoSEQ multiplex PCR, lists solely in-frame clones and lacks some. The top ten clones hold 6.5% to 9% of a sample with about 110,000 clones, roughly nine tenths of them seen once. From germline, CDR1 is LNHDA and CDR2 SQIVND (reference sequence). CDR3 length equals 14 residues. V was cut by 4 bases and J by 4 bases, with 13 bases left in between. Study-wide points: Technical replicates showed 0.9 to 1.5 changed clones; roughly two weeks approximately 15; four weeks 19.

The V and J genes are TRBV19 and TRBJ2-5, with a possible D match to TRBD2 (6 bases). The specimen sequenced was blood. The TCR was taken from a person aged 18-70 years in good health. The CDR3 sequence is CASSTRAGGETQYF. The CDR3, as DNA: TGTGCCAGTAGTACCCGGGCCGGGGGAGAGACCCAGTACTTC. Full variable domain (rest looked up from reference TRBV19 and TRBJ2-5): DGGITQSPKYLFRKEGQNVTLSCEQNLNHDAMYWYRQDPGQGLRLIYYSQIVNDFQKGDIAEGYSVSREKKESFPLTVTSAQKNPTAFYLCASSTRAGGETQYFGPGTRLLVL.